This entry is about one T cell receptor (beta chain). The target antigen is unknown. Via 5' RACE with UMI labels, TRB cDNA libraries were prepared. For each CDR3 protein, TCRdb gives one entry from its re-call of the 5' RACE reads, without DNA. This sample's table has approximately 56,000 distinct CDR3 sequences. This entry belongs to a study of CXCR3-negative and CXCR3-positive naive CD8 T cells. General study findings and limits: CXCR3 expression dropped partially after cryopreservation, and most assays relied on fresh PBMCs. Within a donor, both naive subsets shared TRBV-TRBJ usage, unlike memory cells. Relative to memory CD8+ cells, whose diversity was much lower, both naive subsets had comparably high diversity.

Using triplicate sorts, roughly 300,000 cells were collected each time from every CD8+ T cell subset. Sequenced: memory CD8+ T cells from blood. The source of this sequence is a human donor in good health. Some clones in this sample may be carry-over from other donors' samples.

This CDR3 reads CSVNLAGDYEQYF. The chain combines TRBV29-1 with TRBJ2-7; TCRdb indicates TRBD2, and absent DNA this call remains unverified. The CDR3 sequence is 13 residues long. Germline CDR1 and CDR2: SQVTM and ANQGSEA.